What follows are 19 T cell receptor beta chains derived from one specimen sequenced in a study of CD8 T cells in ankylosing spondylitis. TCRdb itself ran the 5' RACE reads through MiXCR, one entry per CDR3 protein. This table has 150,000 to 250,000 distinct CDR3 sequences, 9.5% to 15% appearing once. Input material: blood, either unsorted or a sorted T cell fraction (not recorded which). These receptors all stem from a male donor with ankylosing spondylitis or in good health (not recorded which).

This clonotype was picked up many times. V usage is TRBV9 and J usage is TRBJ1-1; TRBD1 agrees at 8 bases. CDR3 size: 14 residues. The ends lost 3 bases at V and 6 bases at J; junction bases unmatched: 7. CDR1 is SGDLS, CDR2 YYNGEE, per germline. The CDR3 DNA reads TGTGCCAGCAGCGGGACAGGGAGCGGCCCTGAAGCTTTCTTT. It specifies CASSGTGSGPEAFF.

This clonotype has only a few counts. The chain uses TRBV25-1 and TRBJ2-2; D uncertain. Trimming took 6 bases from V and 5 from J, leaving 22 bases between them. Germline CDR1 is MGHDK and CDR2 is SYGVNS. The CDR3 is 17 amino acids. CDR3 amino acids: CASSERFDKLRTGELFF. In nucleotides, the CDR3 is TGTGCCAGCAGCGAAAGATTCGATAAGCTGAGGACCGGGGAGCTGTTTTTT.

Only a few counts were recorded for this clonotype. CDR3 loop: CASSLWDIDYTF. The CDR3 coding sequence is TGCGCCAGCAGCTTATGGGACATTGACTACACCTTC. The chain is built from TRBV5-1 and TRBJ1-2; D might be TRBD1 (6 bases). This CDR3 contains 12 residues. Looked up from germline, CDR1 is SGHRS and CDR2 is YFSETQ. V lost 2 bases, J lost 10 bases, and 12 bases lay in between. Full variable domain (missing parts from reference TRBV5-1 and TRBJ1-2): KAGVTQTPRYLIKTRGQQVTLSCSPISGHRSVSWYQQTPGQGLQFLFEYFSETQRNKGNFPGRFSGRQFSNSRSEMNVSTLELGDSALYLCASSLWDIDYTFGSGTRLTVV.

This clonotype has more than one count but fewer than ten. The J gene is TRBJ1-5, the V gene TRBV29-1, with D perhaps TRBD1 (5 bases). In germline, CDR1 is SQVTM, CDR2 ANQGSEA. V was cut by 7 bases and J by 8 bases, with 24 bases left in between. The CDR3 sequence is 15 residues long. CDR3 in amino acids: CSALMGQGNEEPQHF. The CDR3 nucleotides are TGCAGCGCCCTTATGGGGCAGGGAAACGAGGAGCCCCAGCATTTT.

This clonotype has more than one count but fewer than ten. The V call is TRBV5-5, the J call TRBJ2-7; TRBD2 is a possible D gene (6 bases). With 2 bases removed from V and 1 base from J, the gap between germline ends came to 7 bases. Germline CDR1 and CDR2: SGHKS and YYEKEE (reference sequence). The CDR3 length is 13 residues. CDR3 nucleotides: TGTGCCAGCAGCTTTGCGGGGTCCTACGAGCAGTACTTC. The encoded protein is CASSFAGSYEQYF.

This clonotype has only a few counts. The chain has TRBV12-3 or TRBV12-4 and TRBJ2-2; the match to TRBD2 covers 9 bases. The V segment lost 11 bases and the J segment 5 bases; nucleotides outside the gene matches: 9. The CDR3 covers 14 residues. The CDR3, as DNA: TGTGCCTCGGGAGCGGGGGGTGGGACCGGGGAGCTGTTTTTT. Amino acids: CASGAGGGTGELFF.

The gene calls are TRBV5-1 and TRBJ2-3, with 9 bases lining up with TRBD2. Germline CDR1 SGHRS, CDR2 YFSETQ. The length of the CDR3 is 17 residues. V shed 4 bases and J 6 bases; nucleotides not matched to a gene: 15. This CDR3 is CASSPSGGGAVGDTQYF. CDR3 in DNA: TGCGCCAGCAGCCCATCGGGCGGGGGGGCCGTAGGGGATACGCAGTATTTT.

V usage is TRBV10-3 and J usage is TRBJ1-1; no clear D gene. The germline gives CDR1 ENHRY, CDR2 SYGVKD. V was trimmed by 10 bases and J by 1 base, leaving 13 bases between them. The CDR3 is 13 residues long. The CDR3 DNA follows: TGTGCCACTCGCCCCGGGGAGAACACTGAAGCTTTCTTT. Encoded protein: CATRPGENTEAFF.

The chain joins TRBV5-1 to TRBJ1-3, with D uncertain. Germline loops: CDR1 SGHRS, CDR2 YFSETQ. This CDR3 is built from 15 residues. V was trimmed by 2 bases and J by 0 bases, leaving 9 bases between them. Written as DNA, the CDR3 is TGCGCCAGCAGCTTCGAACCTGACTCTGGAAACACCATATATTTT. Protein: CASSFEPDSGNTIYF.

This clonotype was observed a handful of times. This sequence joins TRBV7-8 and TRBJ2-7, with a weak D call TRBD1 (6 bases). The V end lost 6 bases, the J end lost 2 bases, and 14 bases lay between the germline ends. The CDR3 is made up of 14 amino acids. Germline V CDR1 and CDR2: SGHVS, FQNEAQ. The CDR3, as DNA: TGTGCCAGCAGTTCTAGACAGGCCACCTACGAGCAGTACTTC. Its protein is CASSSRQATYEQYF.

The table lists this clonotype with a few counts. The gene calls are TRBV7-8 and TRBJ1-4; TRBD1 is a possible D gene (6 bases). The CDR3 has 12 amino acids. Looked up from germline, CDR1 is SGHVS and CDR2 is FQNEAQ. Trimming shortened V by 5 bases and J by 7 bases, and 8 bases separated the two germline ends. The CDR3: CASSTRGEKLFF. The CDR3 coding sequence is TGTGCCAGCAGCACCAGGGGTGAAAAACTGTTTTTT.

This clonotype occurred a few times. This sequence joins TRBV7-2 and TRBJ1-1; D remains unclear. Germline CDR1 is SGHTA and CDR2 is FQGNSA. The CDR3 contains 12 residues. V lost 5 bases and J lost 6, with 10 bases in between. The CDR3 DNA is TGTGCCAGCAGCCCCCCGACGCCTGAAGCTTTCTTT. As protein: CASSPPTPEAFF.

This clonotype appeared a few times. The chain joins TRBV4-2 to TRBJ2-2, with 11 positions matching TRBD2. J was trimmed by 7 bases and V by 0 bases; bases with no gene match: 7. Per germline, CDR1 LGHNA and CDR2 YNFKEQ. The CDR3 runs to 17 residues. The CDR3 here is CASSQDVLAGAGGELFF. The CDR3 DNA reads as TGTGCCAGCAGCCAAGACGTACTAGCGGGAGCCGGCGGGGAGCTGTTTTTT.

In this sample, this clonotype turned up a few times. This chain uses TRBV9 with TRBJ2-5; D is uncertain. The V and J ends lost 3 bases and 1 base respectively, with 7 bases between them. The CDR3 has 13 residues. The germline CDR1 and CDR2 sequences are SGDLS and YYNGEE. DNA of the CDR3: TGTGCCAGCAGCGCCGGAAGCCAAGAGACCCAGTACTTC. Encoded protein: CASSAGSQETQYF. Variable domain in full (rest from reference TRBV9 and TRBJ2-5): DSGVTQTPKHLITATGQRVTLRCSPRSGDLSVYWYQQSLDQGLQFLIQYYNGEERAKGNILERFSAQQFPDLHSELNLSSLELGDSALYFCASSAGSQETQYFGPGTRLLVL.

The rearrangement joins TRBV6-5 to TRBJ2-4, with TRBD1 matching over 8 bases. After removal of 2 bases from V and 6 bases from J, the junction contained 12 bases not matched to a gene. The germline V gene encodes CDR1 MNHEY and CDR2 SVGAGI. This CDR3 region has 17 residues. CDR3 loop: CASSYTRTGTTGNIQYF. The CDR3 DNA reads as TGTGCCAGCAGTTACACTCGGACAGGGACCACAGGAAACATTCAGTACTTC.

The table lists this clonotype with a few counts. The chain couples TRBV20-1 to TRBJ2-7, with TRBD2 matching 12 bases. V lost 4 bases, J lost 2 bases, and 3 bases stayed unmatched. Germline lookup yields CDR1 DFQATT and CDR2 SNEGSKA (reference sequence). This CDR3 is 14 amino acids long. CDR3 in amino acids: CSATGTSGPYEQYF. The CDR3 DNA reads TGCAGTGCTACCGGGACTAGCGGGCCCTACGAGCAGTACTTC.

The CDR3 protein is CASSPRVGNEQFF. The CDR3 DNA reads TGTGCCAGCAGCCCCCGGGTGGGGAATGAGCAGTTCTTC. This sequence joins TRBV7-9 and TRBJ2-1; no clear D. V dropped 5 bases and J dropped 7 bases, with 12 bases sitting between them. Germline values: CDR1 SEHNR, CDR2 FQNEAQ (reference sequence). The CDR3 totals 13 residues.

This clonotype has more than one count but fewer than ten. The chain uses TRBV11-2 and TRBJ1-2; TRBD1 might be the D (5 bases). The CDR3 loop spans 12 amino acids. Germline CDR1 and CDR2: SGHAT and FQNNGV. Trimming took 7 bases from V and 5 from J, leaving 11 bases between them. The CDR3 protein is CASNHRGYGYTF. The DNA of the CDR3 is TGTGCCAGCAATCATAGGGGATATGGCTACACCTTC.

The CDR3 sequence is CSARVGGRTEAFF. The DNA of the CDR3 is TGCAGTGCTAGAGTCGGGGGGAGGACTGAAGCTTTCTTT. V gene TRBV20-1 combines with J gene TRBJ1-1, with D maybe TRBD1 (5 bases). This CDR3 contains 13 residues. Germline values: CDR1 DFQATT, CDR2 SNEGSKA (reference sequence). V shed 1 base and J shed 5 bases, with 11 bases lying between them.